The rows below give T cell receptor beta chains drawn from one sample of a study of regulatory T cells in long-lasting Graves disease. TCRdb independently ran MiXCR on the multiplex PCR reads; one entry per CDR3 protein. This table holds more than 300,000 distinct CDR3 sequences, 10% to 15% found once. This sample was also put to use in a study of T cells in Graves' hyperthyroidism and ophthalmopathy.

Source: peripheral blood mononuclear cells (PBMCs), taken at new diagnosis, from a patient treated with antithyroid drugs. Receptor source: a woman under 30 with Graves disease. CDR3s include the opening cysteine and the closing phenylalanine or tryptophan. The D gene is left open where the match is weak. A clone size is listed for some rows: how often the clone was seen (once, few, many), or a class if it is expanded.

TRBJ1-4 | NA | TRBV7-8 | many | CATRGSGNEKLFF | TGTGCCACTAGAGGATCGGGAAATGAAAAACTGTTTTTT
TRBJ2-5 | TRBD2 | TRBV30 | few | CAWSSGSGGPRETQYF | TGTGCCTGGAGTTCGGGGAGCGGGGGGCCCCGGGAGACCCAGTACTTC
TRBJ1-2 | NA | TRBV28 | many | CASTVSRGSSTLYGYTF | TGTGCCAGCACGGTCTCTCGGGGATCGTCTACTCTATATGGCTACACCTTC
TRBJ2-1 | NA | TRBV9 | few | CASSIQDSAYNEQFF | TGTGCCAGCAGCATCCAGGACAGTGCTTACAATGAGCAGTTCTTC
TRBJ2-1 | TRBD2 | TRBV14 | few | CASSQDRLAGGPNWDEQFF | TGTGCCAGCAGCCAAGACAGGCTAGCGGGCGGACCAAACTGGGATGAGCAGTTCTTC
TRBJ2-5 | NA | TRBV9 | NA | CASSVGPHLHQETQYF | TGTGCCAGCAGCGTAGGGCCTCATCTCCACCAAGAGACCCAGTACTTC
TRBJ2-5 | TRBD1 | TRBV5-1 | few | CASSLGTGRRETQYF | TGCGCCAGCAGCTTGGGGACAGGGCGTCGGGAGACCCAGTACTTC
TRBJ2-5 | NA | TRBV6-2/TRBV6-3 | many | CASSLLGRMAGETQYF | TGTGCCAGCAGTTTGCTGGGCCGAATGGCTGGAGAGACCCAGTACTTC
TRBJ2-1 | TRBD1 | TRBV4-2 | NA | CASSRPYRGAFNEQFF | TGTGCCAGCAGCCGTCCTTACAGGGGCGCGTTCAATGAGCAGTTCTTC
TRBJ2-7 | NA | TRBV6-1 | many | CASGAAAALEQYF | TGTGCCAGCGGGGCGGCAGCGGCCCTCGAGCAGTACTTC
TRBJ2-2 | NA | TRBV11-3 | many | CASSRPGLRTGELFF | TGTGCCAGCAGCCGTCCGGGACTCCGAACCGGGGAGCTGTTTTTT
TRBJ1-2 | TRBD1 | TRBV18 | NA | CASSPLPGTGDNYGYTF | TGTGCCAGCTCACCTCTGCCCGGGACAGGGGATAACTATGGCTACACCTTC
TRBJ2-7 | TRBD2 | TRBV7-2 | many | CASSRGDPGLAAEQYF | TGTGCCAGCAGCCGAGGGGATCCGGGACTAGCTGCCGAGCAGTACTTC
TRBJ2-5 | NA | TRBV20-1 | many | CSARVGETQYF | TGCAGTGCTAGAGTCGGGGAGACCCAGTACTTC
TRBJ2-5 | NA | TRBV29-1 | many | CSVATEFRGKTQYF | TGCAGCGTTGCTACTGAATTCAGGGGAAAGACCCAGTACTTC
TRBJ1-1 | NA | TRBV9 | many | CASSASPGTEAFF | TGTGCCAGCAGCGCCTCGCCGGGGACTGAAGCTTTCTTT
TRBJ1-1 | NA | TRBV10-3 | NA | CAISNNRPVPADTEAFF | TGTGCCATCAGCAACAACAGACCCGTACCTGCGGACACTGAAGCTTTCTTT
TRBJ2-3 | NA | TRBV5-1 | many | CASSLGAEGDTQYF | TGCGCCAGCAGCTTAGGGGCAGAAGGAGATACGCAGTATTTT
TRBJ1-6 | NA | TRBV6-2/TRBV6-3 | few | CASSFGSPPLHF | TGTGCCAGCAGTTTCGGTTCGCCACCCCTCCACTTT
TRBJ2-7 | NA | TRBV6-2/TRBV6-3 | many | CAGSPQGEYEQYF | TGTGCCGGCAGTCCCCAAGGAGAGTACGAGCAGTACTTC